This TCR beta chain was found in a study of cytomegalovirus exposure and HLA in healthy donors (dated 2017 in TCRdb). For the wider study: According to an earlier analysis of around 600 of the donors, some 170 million T cells yielded over 100 million unique TCR beta sequences and approximately 300 Gb of sequence data. The study was designed to test whether signatures of past pathogen exposure could be identified by cataloging public T cell receptors. Across some 400 genotyped donors of the cohort, an average of roughly 230,000 unique TCR beta nucleotide sequences per donor were sequenced, and approximately 17% of those sequences were non-productive. The number of donors typed differed by locus, with about 629-640 for A, B, C, DRB1 and DQB1, roughly 520 for DQA1, about 610 for DPA1, and over 400 for DPB1. Five DR-DQ haplotypes were treated as single units for association and clustering because of strong linkage in the cohort. In addition to the first cohort of 666 subjects, a separate validation cohort of 120 different subjects was used. All discovery cohort repertoires had been generated using a single sequencing platform. The genetic ancestry cluster associated with self-reported Caucasian donors included 81% of the 300 to 400 genotyped donors. Around 320 gigabases of sequencing data and tens of millions of unique TCR sequences were included in an early release covering several hundred HLA-typed donors. Both class I and class II loci were covered by HLA typing, at four-digit resolution. In a later genetic analysis, genome-wide SNP genotypes for about three fifths of the roughly 670 donors were used, and that subset was treated as a discovery cohort. The study combined high-throughput TCR immunosequencing, statistical association of individual TCRs with disease status, and machine learning to predict cytomegalovirus infection status. Alongside the repertoire data, information on donor age, sex, ethnicity and CMV serostatus was compiled. The study used immunosequencing to profile the T cell repertoires of under 700 subjects and linked those repertoires to cytomegalovirus serostatus. To study patterns of TCR occurrence, a later analysis re-analyzed previously published TCR beta repertoires from just over 650 donors and added high-resolution HLA genotyping. To decide whether each TCR beta V gene segment behaved as functional or pseudogenic, an earlier analysis of fewer than 750 of the donors relied on high-throughput TCR beta sequencing. Rather than using new phenotypic data, the later analysis identified candidate immune exposures from TCR beta sequences and from how often those sequences occurred across donors.

The cohort consisted of fewer than 700 healthy bone marrow donors. At the time of sampling, all cohort members were nominally healthy, though unrecorded immune exposures were likely present. The donor was CMV seronegative and was included in the group of about 400 seronegative cohort members. Each donor provided a peripheral blood sample, and peripheral blood mononuclear cells were used for TCR beta sequencing. Genomic DNA extraction from the blood cell samples was performed with the Qiagen DNeasy Blood Extraction Kit. Receptors were amplified or captured by the immunoSEQ multiplex PCR assay. The multiplex PCR relied on a mix of 60 forward primers for TCR Vbeta segments and 13 reverse primers for TCR Jbeta segments. Amplification of the CDR3 region of rearranged TCR beta genes was performed with a multiplex PCR assay on genomic DNA. Amplified TCR beta libraries were sequenced as 87-base-pair reads on the Illumina HiSeq System. In the authors' own workflow: Across the 600 to 700 repertoires, a later analysis counted about 81 million unique TCR beta chains, approximately 10 million of which were shared by at least two donors. Raw reads were error-corrected and collapsed into unique sequences with a nearest-neighbor algorithm that merged closely related sequences to remove PCR and sequencing errors. CDR3 sequences were aligned to IMGT reference sequences to assign V, D and J gene segments. Each retained sequence needed at least a six-nucleotide match to both a V gene segment and a J gene segment. Rearrangements were classified as productive when the CDR3 lacked stop codons and remained in frame with V and J, and all other rearrangements were classified as non-productive. CDR3 was defined by IMGT convention, running from the second conserved V-encoded cysteine to the conserved J-encoded phenylalanine. In an earlier analysis of more than 550 of the donors, sequences lacking an unambiguous match to a single V gene segment were excluded. In an earlier analysis of 450 to 700 of the donors, V segments were called functional above 56.7% productive rearrangements and were called segregating when the between-donor standard deviation exceeded 5%. A statistical classification framework was built for diagnosing cytomegalovirus status from the catalog of TCR beta chain sequences. V and J gene assignment, in a later analysis, came from comparing TCR nucleotide sequences with IMGT/GENE-DB human TR gene sequences. In a later analysis, CDR3 sequences and most-parsimonious VDJ recombination scenarios were assigned using the TCRdist pipeline. A later analysis defined each TCR beta chain by its CDR3 amino acid sequence plus V-gene family, and excluded reads lacking a unique V-gene family. As a way to deal with suspected cross-contamination and a sequencing artifact, a later analysis dropped nearly 600 nucleotide sequences that were highly shared and had low generation probability. In a later analysis, a clonal expansion index for each public chain was calculated from normalized within-repertoire ranks of inferred template counts. A later analysis computed generation probabilities with a VDJ recombination model fitted to out-of-frame rearrangements, and checked the results against IGoR. In a later analysis, hypergeometric tests were used to score TCR-TCR, TCR-HLA and TCR-CMV co-occurrence, with a repertoire-size bias correction applied to TCR pairs. A later analysis estimated false discovery rates by permuting HLA or CMV assignments 20 times. In a later analysis, co-occurring TCRs were grouped with DBSCAN, and TCRdist sequence similarity was added when clustering was performed within HLA-allele-positive subsets. For co-occurrence clustering, repertoires with fewer than 30,000 or more than 120,000 public chains were excluded, along with a handful of repertoires with anomalous nucleotide sharing. The immuneACCESS repertoire file appears here via TCRdb, limited to in-frame rearrangements. These files lack a portion of the clones; in checked studies, under half of the deficit traces to unresolved V genes, and the cause of the others is not known. That table is the source of V, J and clone size, and D and trimming were worked out from the DNA. The table for this sample lists approximately 93,000 clones; over 75% of them were counted only once. Over 3% of the sample is held by the ten biggest clonotypes.

The paper as a whole reports these results and caveats: Linkage disequilibrium might explain the correlated functional status among segregating V segments, but an unknown experimental factor could not be ruled out. In a later genetic analysis, fewer N-insertions in productive TCRs were reported among donors in an Asian-associated ancestry cluster than the approximately 630-donor mean. The presence/absence analyses assumed that sequencing depth was roughly uniform across donors, and that assumption may not be true. In vitro tests confirmed that a few of the cytomegalovirus-associated TCR beta chains recognize cytomegalovirus antigens. Most TCR sequences were observed very rarely across donors, whereas some public TCRs were present in many individuals. Because counts were too low, more than 15 rarely observed V segments, including chromosome 9 orphons, were left out of the earlier analysis of several hundred of the donors. A later analysis associated around 16,000 TCR beta sequences with specific HLA alleles at a false discovery rate of 0.05. A later analysis found that most CMV-associated TCR beta chains appeared HLA-restricted, with HLA associations seemingly driven largely by CMV exposure. The authors suggested that the approach could potentially be extended to other disease states and immunological phenotypes. In an earlier analysis of about 600 of the donors, most TCR beta V segments appeared in productive rearrangements about 87% or about 30% of the time, broadly matching IMGT annotations. Strong co-occurrence of HLA alleles, especially DR and DQ, made assigning TCR associations to individual alleles difficult. For the cohort, immune exposure information was limited to CMV serostatus. A group of highly shared sequence variants was considered likely to be a technical artifact of the sequencing pipeline. A further reported finding was that TCR beta sequences accurately predicted the HLA-A and HLA-B alleles for most subjects in the first cohort. Compared with equally common non-associated chains, HLA-associated TCR beta chains in a later analysis were more clonally expanded and had lower generation probabilities. In a later genetic analysis, a missense DCLRE1C variant was associated with V-gene and J-gene trimming of TCR beta chains, and the association was replicated in an independent cohort. According to a later analysis, parvovirus B19, influenza, CMV and Epstein-Barr virus appeared linked to several top co-occurrence clusters. This cohort had only TCR beta chains sequenced, and the lack of alpha or paired-chain data limited which features could be detected. Because HLA typing was unavailable for some donors at each locus, only the typed subset was used in association tests. A later analysis found that TCR association rates varied across HLA loci, with DRB1 alleles showing the most associated TCRs and HLA-C alleles the fewest. In both the original and validation cohorts, the classifier was reported to diagnose cytomegalovirus status with high specificity and sensitivity. Because the 87-base-pair reads could not distinguish some IMGT-functional V segments, including TRBV6-2 and TRBV6-3, those segments were excluded. In the study, some 160 TCR beta chains were listed as associated with cytomegalovirus.

CDR1 SGDLS and CDR2 YYNGEE were looked up in the germline V gene. Deletion took 0 bases off V and 2 bases off J, with a span of 6 bases between the germline ends. From the cysteine up to the phenylalanine, the CDR3 has a length of 14 residues. The sequence is cut down to CDR3 DNA, 42 bases in frame from base 1. To note about this clone: Its recognized antigen is unknown. No quality values exist for individual bases; no much larger clone is one base distant.

The chain is encoded by TRBV9 joined to TRBJ2-1; there is no confident call for the D gene. Sequenced: PBMCs. The TCR was taken from a man aged 45 to 65 in good health and CMV-seronegative. The CDR3 here reads CASSVAVTYNEQFF. In nucleotides, the sequence is TGTGCCAGCAGCGTAGCGGTAACCTACAATGAGCAGTTCTTC. The full variable domain, completed from the reference TRBV9 and TRBJ2-1 proteins outside the CDR3, reads DSGVTQTPKHLITATGQRVTLRCSPRSGDLSVYWYQQSLDQGLQFLIQYYNGEERAKGNILERFSAQQFPDLHSELNLSSLELGDSALYFCASSVAVTYNEQFFGPGTRLTVL.